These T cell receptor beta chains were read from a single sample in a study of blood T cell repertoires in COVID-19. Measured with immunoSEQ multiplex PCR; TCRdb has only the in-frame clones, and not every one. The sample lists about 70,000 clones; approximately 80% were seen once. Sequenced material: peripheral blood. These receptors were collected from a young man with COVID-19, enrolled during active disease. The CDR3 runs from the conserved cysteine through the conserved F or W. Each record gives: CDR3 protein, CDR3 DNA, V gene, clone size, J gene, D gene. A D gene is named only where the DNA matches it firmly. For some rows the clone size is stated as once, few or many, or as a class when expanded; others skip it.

CSVAVHARVGEQFF	TGCAGCGTCGCGGTCCACGCACGGGTAGGAGAGCAGTTCTTC	TRBV29-1	once	TRBJ2-1	-
CASTNRGRGDGYTF	TGTGCCAGCACCAATAGGGGCAGGGGGGATGGCTACACCTTC	TRBV28	-	TRBJ1-2	TRBD1
CASRRTGTGAEAFF	TGTGCCAGTAGAAGAACCGGGACAGGAGCTGAAGCTTTCTTT	TRBV19	-	TRBJ1-1	TRBD1
CASRTTLREGGEGYTF	TGTGCCAGCAGAACTACCCTTAGGGAAGGGGGGGAAGGCTACACCTTC	TRBV28	few	TRBJ1-2	-
CASTRGRGTDTQYF	TGTGCCAGCACGCGAGGGAGAGGGACAGATACGCAGTATTTT	TRBV28	-	TRBJ2-3	-
CASSYWDSANTGELFF	TGCGCCAGCAGTTATTGGGACTCGGCGAACACCGGGGAGCTGTTTTTT	TRBV5-1	few	TRBJ2-2	-
CASSSRLRGNEQFF	TGTGCCAGCAGCTCCCGGTTAAGAGGGAATGAGCAGTTCTTC	TRBV11-2	-	TRBJ2-1	-
CSVVDRGNTEAFF	TGCAGCGTAGTAGACAGGGGGAACACTGAAGCTTTCTTT	TRBV29-1	-	TRBJ1-1	TRBD1
CASSIRTGPNEQFF	TGTGCCAGTAGTATAAGGACAGGGCCTAATGAGCAGTTCTTC	TRBV19	-	TRBJ2-1	TRBD1
CASSDPSSTRGGYTF	TGTGCCAGCAGTGATCCATCCTCCACGAGAGGAGGCTACACCTTC	TRBV2	-	TRBJ1-2	-
CASSVGQVFSYTEAFF	TGTGCCAGCAGCGTGGGACAGGTATTTTCCTACACTGAAGCTTTCTTT	TRBV5-8	-	TRBJ1-1	TRBD1